Here is one T cell receptor (beta chain) with its context. The entry originates in a study of T cells in Graves' hyperthyroidism and ophthalmopathy. CDR1 and CDR2 (germline): DFQATT, SNEGSKA (reference sequence). V dropped 4 bases and J dropped 2; count of bases not matched to a gene: 13. The CDR3 sequence is 18 residues long. Amplified regions were TCR beta CDR3 sequences from RNA transcripts. TCR CDR3 regions were first amplified by RT-PCR with HTBI primers. MiXCR, run by TCRdb on the multiplex PCR reads, gives a single entry per CDR3 protein. The sample carries about 420,000 distinct CDR3 sequences, 15% to 18% recorded once.

This receptor was identified in a young woman with Graves' hyperthyroidism. The material sequenced was blood. The J gene is TRBJ2-1, the V gene TRBV20-1; 11 bases agree with TRBD1. This CDR3 reads CSATGTGGKQITYNEQFF. The CDR3 nucleotides are TGCAGTGCTACCGGGACAGGGGGAAAACAAATTACCTACAATGAGCAGTTCTTC.